The 14 T cell receptor beta chains below all came from one sample that was sequenced in a study of T cells in Graves' hyperthyroidism and ophthalmopathy. What was amplified from RNA transcripts were TCR beta CDR3 regions. TCR CDR3 regions were first amplified by RT-PCR with HTBI primers. TCRdb re-called the multiplex PCR reads with MiXCR, one entry per CDR3 protein. The data show 350,000 to 450,000 distinct CDR3 sequences, around 14% seen once. Sample: blood. These receptors all come from a woman between 55 and 75 years old with Graves' hyperthyroidism.

Worth noting for this clonotype: The junction departs from the called germline gene at one end, perhaps through a read error. The chain joins TRBV10-3 to TRBJ1-1; a possible D gene is TRBD1 (5 bases). CDR3 length: 13 amino acids. The V gene's germline CDR1 is ENHRY and CDR2 SYGVKD. The CDR3 nucleotides read TGTGCCACCAGTGTCAGGGAGAACACTGAAGCTTTCTTT. It translates to CATSVRENTEAFF.

V is TRBV6-1 and J is TRBJ2-7, with 8 nucleotides matching TRBD1. Germline loops: CDR1 MNHNS, CDR2 SASEGT. The CDR3 spans 13 residues. V gave up 6 bases and J gave up 5 bases; unmatched junction bases: 6. The DNA of the CDR3 is TGTGCCAGCAGAGCGACAGGGGCTAACGAGCAGTACTTC. Translated: CASRATGANEQYF.

This sequence joins TRBV4-2 and TRBJ2-5; 7 nucleotides match TRBD2. The CDR3 has 17 amino acids. The V gene end was trimmed by 1 base and the J gene end by 3 bases; junction bases not matched to a gene: 11. Germline V gene sequence: CDR1 LGHNA, CDR2 YNFKEQ. CDR3 protein: CASSQGQRALAEETQYF. The CDR3 nucleotides read TGTGCCAGCAGCCAAGGGCAAAGAGCCCTAGCGGAAGAGACCCAGTACTTC.

Details on this clonotype: Germline and junction disagree at one end, which may indicate a read error. The chain links TRBV14 to TRBJ2-1; 8 bases are shared with TRBD2. The CDR3 consists of 14 residues. Germline CDR1 reads SGHDN; CDR2 reads FVKESK. The CDR3 spells CTSSQPRTSRGQFF. In DNA form, the CDR3 reads TGTACCAGCAGCCAACCCCGGACTAGCCGGGGGCAGTTCTTC.

This clonotype was detected ten times or more. V is TRBV6-1 and J is TRBJ2-7; 12 nucleotides line up with TRBD2. The CDR3 sequence is 16 residues long. The germline V gene encodes CDR1 MNHNS and CDR2 SASEGT. V was clipped by 6 bases and J by 6 bases; unmatched bases: 12. This CDR3 reads CASSDGGASGRGEQYF. The CDR3 DNA sequence: TGTGCCAGCAGCGACGGAGGGGCTAGCGGGAGGGGCGAGCAGTACTTC.

This clonotype was seen a handful of times. The chain has TRBV9 and TRBJ2-1; D might be TRBD1 or TRBD2, each matching 5 bases. The germline V gene encodes CDR1 SGDLS and CDR2 YYNGEE. The CDR3 runs to 13 residues. V lost 4 bases to trimming and J lost 10 bases, with 15 bases between them. The DNA of the CDR3 is TGTGCCAGCAGCCCTGGGGACGCCCGAGAGCAGTTCTTC. Translated, it gives CASSPGDAREQFF.

This sequence joins TRBV20-1 and TRBJ2-5; 12 positions agree with TRBD2. CDR1 DFQATT and CDR2 SNEGSKA come from the germline V gene (reference sequence). V trimming: 2 bases; J trimming: 1 base; junction bases outside the gene matches: 2. The CDR3 loop spans 15 amino acids. The CDR3 reads CSARLAGGVQETQYF. CDR3 coding DNA: TGCAGTGCTAGACTAGCGGGAGGGGTCCAAGAGACCCAGTACTTC.

Many counts were recorded for this clonotype. V is TRBV2 and J is TRBJ1-2; a weak D match, TRBD1 (6 bases). This CDR3 is built from 11 residues. Germline V gene sequence: CDR1 SNHLY, CDR2 FYNNEI. DNA of the CDR3: TGTGCAGAAACAGGGAACTATGGCTACACCTTC. It is translated as CAETGNYGYTF.

This clonotype has at least ten counts. The J gene is TRBJ2-1, the V gene TRBV6-1; 7 nucleotides line up with TRBD2. The junction had 18 bases not matched to a gene; V was cut back by 3 bases and J by 4 bases. The CDR3 loop spans 19 amino acids. The germline gives CDR1 MNHNS, CDR2 SASEGT. In DNA form, the CDR3 reads TGTGCCAGCAGTGACCCCATCCGGGGCAGACCCGGGGGGTACAATGAGCAGTTCTTC. Protein product: CASSDPIRGRPGGYNEQFF.

This clonotype has ten or more counts. The gene calls are TRBV30 and TRBJ1-2, with a tentative D call TRBD1 (5 bases). The germline CDR1 and CDR2 sequences are GTSNPN and SVGIG (reference sequence). The CDR3 has 16 amino acids. Trimming left V 4 bases short and J 5 bases short, with 23 bases between. The CDR3 nucleotides read TGTGCCTGGATACGCCCCGGGACGCAAGCCGGGTATGGCTACACCTTC. This encodes CAWIRPGTQAGYGYTF.

The rearrangement links TRBV19 to TRBJ2-7, with 14 bases lining up with TRBD2. Germline trimming cut 2 bases from V and 3 bases from J; bases unmatched to any gene: 9. Germline V gene data show CDR1 as LNHDA and CDR2 as SQIVND (reference sequence). The CDR3 sequence is 18 residues long. The CDR3 sequence: CASSIQGLAGVTGYEQYF. The CDR3 nucleotides read TGTGCCAGTAGTATACAGGGACTAGCGGGAGTAACGGGCTACGAGCAGTACTTC.

This chain links TRBV19 with TRBJ2-7, with D hard to call. Germline V gene lookup returns CDR1 LNHDA and CDR2 SQIVND (reference sequence). Between the trimmed V and J ends, which lost 5 bases and 5 bases, there was a span of 10 bases. The CDR3 totals 12 residues. In DNA, the CDR3 is TGTGCCAGTAGTCGGGTGGGAAACGAGCAGTACTTC. Its translation: CASSRVGNEQYF.

This clonotype has ten or more counts. The CDR3 here is CSAPERGNTEAFF. The DNA for the CDR3 is TGCAGTGCTCCCGAACGGGGGAACACTGAAGCTTTCTTT. The chain links TRBV20-1 to TRBJ1-1; D gene unclear. CDR1 DFQATT and CDR2 SNEGSKA come from the germline V gene (reference sequence). V dropped 5 bases and J dropped 1 base, with 11 bases sitting between them. CDR3 length: 13 residues.

About this clonotype: Just one base apart from a much larger clone, this may be a read error. The V gene is TRBV4-1, the J gene TRBJ1-1; 8 positions match TRBD1. The CDR3 spans 12 residues. Germline CDR1 MGHRA, CDR2 YSYEKL. CDR3 residues: CASRDRGTGAFF. DNA of the CDR3: TGCGCCAGCAGAGACAGGGGCACTGGAGCTTTCTTT.